This TCR beta chain originates from a study of graft-versus-host responses after intestinal transplantation. About this clone: Its target is unknown.

General study points: Some GvH clones appeared in ileal mucosa or blood before recipient bone marrow. Association was observed between peak circulating GvH clone levels and early post-transplant HvG declines.

Data came from immunoSEQ multiplex PCR; TCRdb stores just in-frame clones and leaves some out. Of just over 14,000 clones listed, around 96% are singletons. Trimming shortened V by 0 bases and J by 6 bases, and 2 bases separated the two germline ends. The CDR3 has 11 amino acids. The V gene's germline CDR1 is GTSNPN and CDR2 SVGIG (reference sequence). The source is a human patient who received an intestinal transplant, so some T cells may come from the graft donor. Sequenced here: PBMCs, sampled 9 days after transplant. V is TRBV30 and J is TRBJ2-2; D gene unclear. CDR3 loop: CAWSVAGELFF. The DNA for the CDR3 is TGTGCCTGGAGTGTAGCCGGGGAGCTGTTTTTT.